The 10 T cell receptor beta chains below all came from one sample that was sequenced in a study of read filtering for tumor transcriptome and immune sequencing. Molecular barcoded adaptors covering alpha/delta and beta/gamma chains were used on roughly 370 ng RNA. TCRdb used MiXCR to reprocess the reads, holding one entry per CDR3 protein. The sample lists roughly 82,000 distinct CDR3 sequences; around 12% were seen once. Sample: a population of CD138-negative cells sorted from bone marrow. All receptors come from a donor at least 40 years old with multiple myeloma.

The chain carries TRBV6-2 or TRBV6-3 and TRBJ2-1, with TRBD2 matching 16 bases. The germline V gene encodes CDR1 MNHEY and CDR2 SVGEGT. The CDR3 extends over 18 amino acids. Unmatched junction bases numbered 12, after V lost 8 bases and J lost 5 bases. The CDR3 here is CASGSPGLAGGQDNEQFF. The CDR3 coding sequence is TGTGCCAGCGGAAGCCCGGGACTAGCGGGAGGGCAAGACAATGAGCAGTTCTTC.

This clonotype was observed many times. This rearrangement joins TRBV10-2 to TRBJ1-2, with D maybe TRBD1 (6 bases). V was pared by 2 bases and J by 8 bases, with 12 bases between. The CDR3 consists of 13 residues. CDR1 and CDR2 from the germline V gene are WSHSY and SAAADI. CDR3 DNA sequence: TGCGCCAGCAGTGAGGCGGGGGGCGCGGGCTACACCTTC. It specifies CASSEAGGAGYTF.

This clonotype was observed at least ten times. The chain uses TRBV2 and TRBJ2-3; 7 positions agree with TRBD2. J gave up 3 bases and V 2 bases, and 2 bases lay outside the gene matches. The CDR3 totals 14 residues. Per germline, CDR1 SNHLY and CDR2 FYNNEI. CDR3 protein: CASSELAVTDTQYF. In DNA form, the CDR3 reads TGTGCCAGCAGTGAACTAGCGGTAACAGATACGCAGTATTTT. The full variable domain, rest sourced from reference TRBV2 and TRBJ2-3, is EPEVTQTPSHQVTQMGQEVILRCVPISNHLYFYWYRQILGQKVEFLVSFYNNEISEKSEIFDDQFSVERPDGSNFTLKIRSTKLEDSAMYFCASSELAVTDTQYFGPGTRLTVL.

On this clonotype itself: A much larger clone differs by one base, so this may be a read error. V gene TRBV20-1 combines with J gene TRBJ2-7, with a tentative D call TRBD2 (5 bases). Germline loops: CDR1 DFQATT, CDR2 SNEGSKA (reference sequence). The CDR3 length is 14 residues. CDR3 coding DNA: TGCAGTGCTAGAGATCCCGGGATAGGCTACCAGCAGTACTTC. As protein: CSARDPGIGYQQYF.

This clonotype was seen repeatedly, ten times or more. The genes are TRBV9 and TRBJ1-1; 7 bases are a match to TRBD1. CDR3 size: 15 residues. Germline CDR1 SGDLS, CDR2 YYNGEE. J lost 6 bases, V lost 0 bases, and 8 bases had no gene match. The CDR3 here is CASSVEAGGGPEAFF. In DNA, the CDR3 is TGTGCCAGCAGCGTAGAGGCAGGGGGTGGTCCTGAAGCTTTCTTT.

This clonotype showed up many times. The chain recombines TRBV29-1 with TRBJ2-3; the match to TRBD1 covers 9 bases. CDR3 length: 15 amino acids. The V segment lost 7 bases and the J segment 1 base; nucleotides outside the gene matches: 9. The germline CDR1 and CDR2 sequences are SQVTM and ANQGSEA. The CDR3 reads CSGTGAPDGTDTQYF. DNA for the CDR3: TGCAGCGGGACAGGGGCGCCCGATGGCACAGATACGCAGTATTTT.

This clonotype was picked up many times. The chain employs TRBV19 and TRBJ2-1, with D possibly called TRBD1 or TRBD2 (5 bases each). CDR3 length: 15 residues. Trimming left V 5 bases short and J 2 bases short, with 13 bases between. Per the germline V gene, CDR1 is LNHDA and CDR2 is SQIVND (reference sequence). The DNA of the CDR3 is TGTGCCAGTAGTGTCCGGGACCCCGCCTACAATGAGCAGTTCTTC. Its translation is CASSVRDPAYNEQFF.

The J gene is TRBJ1-2, the V gene TRBV7-9, with D maybe TRBD1 (6 bases). Germline V gene data show CDR1 as SEHNR and CDR2 as FQNEAQ (reference sequence). V lost 5 bases and J 3 bases, leaving 16 bases between the germline ends. The CDR3 is 15 amino acids. The CDR3 region has the DNA TGTGCCAGCAGCGGGACATCCGAGTTCTACTATGGCTACACCTTC. Protein: CASSGTSEFYYGYTF.

A word on this clonotype: This probably arose from a read error, given a far larger clone one base away. The rearrangement links TRBV12-3 or TRBV12-4 to TRBJ2-1; TRBD2 is a possible D gene (6 bases). The CDR3 is made up of 14 amino acids. The CDR3 loop reads CASGTLGGHNEQLF. DNA for the CDR3: TGTGCCAGCGGGACTTTAGGAGGCCACAATGAGCAGCTCTTC.

Ten or more counts support this clonotype. V usage is TRBV11-2 and J usage is TRBJ2-7, with 10 positions matching TRBD1. Trimming took 5 bases from V and 4 from J; bases not matched to a gene: 5. This CDR3 is built from 14 residues. The V gene's germline CDR1 is SGHAT and CDR2 FQNNGV. The CDR3 spells CASSVQGQGYEQYF. The CDR3 DNA reads TGTGCCAGCAGCGTCCAGGGACAGGGGTACGAGCAGTACTTC.